The 24 T cell receptor beta chains below were found in one sample sequenced in a study of CD8 T cell repertoires and HIV-1 epitope variants. Using immunoSEQ multiplex PCR, the repertoire was profiled, and TCRdb retains in-frame clones only, with some absent. The table records fewer than 6,000 clones, around two thirds of them present only once. These receptors have no identified antigens. Input material: cultured CD8+ T cells derived from PBMCs. These receptors all stem from a male donor with HIV.

The rearrangement uses TRBV21-1 and TRBJ2-7. TRBV21-1 is deemed a pseudogene. The CDR3 is 13 residues long. The CDR3 region is CASSLPSSYEQYF. As DNA, the CDR3 is TGTGCCAGCAGCTTACCAAGCTCCTACGAGCAGTACTTC.

This clone is labeled as hyperexpanded. The chain uses TRBV4-1 and TRBJ1-2; D is unresolved. Germline lookup yields CDR1 MGHRA and CDR2 YSYEKL. V was cut by 0 bases and J by 3 bases, with 14 bases left in between. CDR3 length equals 16 residues. The CDR3 here is CASSQDPPDLDYGYTF. The CDR3 DNA sequence: TGCGCCAGCAGCCAAGATCCCCCAGACTTGGACTATGGCTACACCTTC.

To note about this clone: One end of the junction fails to match germline, which may point to a read error. Other DNA sequences from this sample encode an identical CDR3 as well. V usage is TRBV6-7 and J usage is TRBJ1-1; D gene unclear. TRBV6-7 falls under the ORF class, with uncertain function. The length of the CDR3 is 13 residues. In nucleotides, the CDR3 is TGTGCCAACCCTTTGTCCATGAACACCGAAGCTTTCTTT. This sequence encodes CANPLSMNTEAFF.

V gene TRBV19 combines with J gene TRBJ2-1, with a tentative D call TRBD2 (7 bases). Trimming took off 1 base at V and 7 bases at J, with 17 bases between the two ends. CDR1 is LNHDA, CDR2 SQIVND, per germline (reference sequence). The CDR3 extends over 16 amino acids. CDR3 bases: TGTGCCAGTAGTATAGCGCTCCGGGGGGCTGGGAATGAGCAGTTCTTC. This sequence encodes CASSIALRGAGNEQFF. Combining the CDR3 with reference TRBV19 and TRBJ2-1 gives the whole variable domain DGGITQSPKYLFRKEGQNVTLSCEQNLNHDAMYWYRQDPGQGLRLIYYSQIVNDFQKGDIAEGYSVSREKKESFPLTVTSAQKNPTAFYLCASSIALRGAGNEQFFGPGTRLTVL.

The chain links TRBV7-6 to TRBJ2-1; D remains ambiguous. The V gene lost 2 bases and the J gene lost 9 bases, with 5 bases spanning the gap. CDR1 is SGHVS, CDR2 FNYEAQ, per germline. There are 11 residues in the CDR3. CDR3 DNA: TGTGCCAGCAGCTTATCTGGTGAGCAGTTCTTC. This gives the protein CASSLSGEQFF. Supplemented by reference TRBV7-6 and TRBJ2-1, the full variable domain reads GAGVSQSPRYKVTKRGQDVALRCDPISGHVSLYWYRQALGQGPEFLTYFNYEAQQDKSGLPNDRFSAERPEGSISTLTIQRTEQRDSAMYRCASSLSGEQFFGPGTRLTVL.

The sample holds one count of this clone. The genes are TRBV10-3 and TRBJ1-1; 8 bases line up with TRBD1. CDR1 and CDR2 from the germline V gene are ENHRY and SYGVKD. V shed 10 bases, J shed 4 bases, and the junction held 14 bases outside the gene matches. The CDR3 loop spans 15 amino acids. Here the CDR3 reads CATSDQQGVGTEAFF. The CDR3 DNA is TGTGCCACCTCAGACCAACAGGGGGTTGGCACTGAAGCTTTCTTT.

This clone was detected only a few times. J is TRBJ2-7 and V is TRBV5-1, with TRBD2 matching over 7 bases. The CDR3 is made up of 15 amino acids. After removal of 2 bases from V and 3 bases from J, the junction contained 8 bases not matched to a gene. The germline V gene has CDR1 SGHRS and CDR2 YFSETQ. The DNA for the CDR3 is TGCGCCAGCAGCTTTTTTGGACTAGAGGACTACGAGCAGTACTTC. Protein: CASSFFGLEDYEQYF.

This clone was seen once. V and J are TRBV5-7 and TRBJ2-1, with 8 bases matching TRBD2. TRBV5-7 is marked as an open reading frame, function uncertain. The CDR3 loop spans 15 amino acids. Trimming at V came to 2 bases and at J to 2 bases, leaving 3 bases not matched to a gene. The chain's CDR3 is CASSFRGGPYNEQFF. The CDR3 DNA sequence: TGTGCCAGCAGCTTTCGGGGGGGGCCCTACAATGAGCAGTTCTTC.

The gene calls are TRBV2 and TRBJ2-3, with 14 nucleotides matching TRBD2. Germline V gene lookup returns CDR1 SNHLY and CDR2 FYNNEI. The V and J ends lost 5 bases and 3 bases, in that order; junction bases with no gene match: 4. This CDR3 has 16 amino acids. CDR3 bases: TGTGCCAGCAGTCTTCGGACTAGCGGGGGGACAGATACGCAGTATTTT. It translates to CASSLRTSGGTDTQYF.

The V and J genes are TRBV19 and TRBJ2-4; 11 bases are a match to TRBD2. The CDR3 is 18 amino acids. Per the germline V gene, CDR1 is LNHDA and CDR2 is SQIVND (reference sequence). The V gene end was trimmed by 7 bases and the J gene end by 5 bases; junction bases not matched to a gene: 16. DNA for the CDR3: TGTGCCAGTAACGATCGGAGGTGGGGGGGACTAGCGGAAAACATTCAGTACTTC. This gives the protein CASNDRRWGGLAENIQYF.

The DNA for the CDR3 is TGTGCCAGCTTCTCGGCAGAGGACGGACAAGAGACCCAGTACTTC. Its translation is CASFSAEDGQETQYF. The chain uses TRBV27 and TRBJ2-5; no definite D call. CDR3 length: 15 amino acids. Germline CDR1 is MNHEY and CDR2 is SMNVEV (reference sequence). The germline V and J ends were trimmed by 8 bases and 2 bases, with 18 bases remaining between them.

The chain recombines TRBV30 with TRBJ1-5, with a tentative D call TRBD1 (5 bases). Trimming shortened V by 2 bases and J by 5 bases, and 10 bases separated the two germline ends. In germline, CDR1 is GTSNPN, CDR2 SVGIG (reference sequence). This CDR3 comprises 13 residues. For the CDR3, the DNA is TGTGCCTGGAGTCCCCGGGGGGATCAGCCCCAGCATTTT. The encoded protein is CAWSPRGDQPQHF. Full variable domain (remainder filled in from reference TRBV30 and TRBJ1-5): SQTIHQWPATLVQPVGSPLSLECTVEGTSNPNLYWYRQAAGRGLQLLFYSVGIGQISSEVPQNLSASRPQDRQFILSSKKLLLSDSGFYLCAWSPRGDQPQHFGDGTRLSIL.

The rearrangement links TRBV29-1 to TRBJ2-1; D might be TRBD2 (6 bases). V lost 0 bases, J lost 1 base, and 16 bases lay in between. Germline CDR1 reads SQVTM; CDR2 reads ANQGSEA. CDR3 length equals 17 residues. The CDR3 protein is CSVEDVFGGASYNEQFF. CDR3 nucleotide sequence: TGCAGCGTTGAAGATGTTTTCGGGGGTGCGTCCTACAATGAGCAGTTCTTC.

The rearrangement joins TRBV30 to TRBJ1-4; no clear D gene. Germline CDR1 is GTSNPN and CDR2 is SVGIG (reference sequence). Trimming left V 3 bases short and J 6 bases short, with 5 bases between. This CDR3 comprises 11 residues. CDR3 DNA: TGTGCCTGGAGCCCCGATGAAAAACTGTTTTTT. Translating gives CAWSPDEKLFF. The full variable domain, its missing parts supplied by reference TRBV30 and TRBJ1-4, is SQTIHQWPATLVQPVGSPLSLECTVEGTSNPNLYWYRQAAGRGLQLLFYSVGIGQISSEVPQNLSASRPQDRQFILSSKKLLLSDSGFYLCAWSPDEKLFFGSGTQLSVL.

The rearrangement uses TRBV10-3 and TRBJ1-1, with D unresolved. Germline loops: CDR1 ENHRY, CDR2 SYGVKD. The CDR3 is made up of 15 amino acids. Trimming cost V 3 bases and J 1 base, with 12 bases left between them. The CDR3 coding sequence is TGTGCCATCAGTGATAAACCGAAGGGGAACACTGAAGCTTTCTTT. This sequence encodes CAISDKPKGNTEAFF.

The chain employs TRBV11-2 and TRBJ2-7, with 7 bases lining up with TRBD1. Trimming took 5 bases from V and 0 from J; bases not matched to a gene: 10. This CDR3 is 16 amino acids long. The germline V gene encodes CDR1 SGHAT and CDR2 FQNNGV. The CDR3 DNA is TGTGCCAGCAGCCTACAGACGGGACAGAGCTCCTACGAGCAGTACTTC. This sequence encodes CASSLQTGQSSYEQYF.

This chain connects TRBV27 to TRBJ2-1; D not resolved. CDR1 MNHEY and CDR2 SMNVEV come from the germline V gene (reference sequence). CDR3 length equals 13 residues. V was cut by 5 bases and J by 4 bases, with 9 bases left in between. The CDR3 sequence is CASSPLSYNEQFF. The CDR3, as DNA: TGTGCCAGCAGTCCCCTAAGTTACAATGAGCAGTTCTTC.

This chain uses TRBV6-1 with TRBJ2-7; TRBD2 might be the D (7 bases). The CDR3 contains 17 residues. The ends were cut back, 4 bases at V and 4 bases at J, with 23 bases in the middle. Germline assignment: CDR1 MNHNS and CDR2 SASEGT. The CDR3 region is CASSGTLGAGEGYEQYF. The CDR3 region has the DNA TGTGCCAGCAGTGGTACCCTTGGGGCAGGGGAGGGGTACGAGCAGTACTTC.

V and J are TRBV28 and TRBJ2-5; TRBD1 matches 8 bases. V gave up 2 bases and J gave up 0 bases; unmatched junction bases: 8. Per germline, CDR1 MDHEN and CDR2 SYDVKM. This CDR3 has 17 residues. This CDR3 is CASSLGQGGMYQETQYF. The CDR3 DNA reads as TGTGCCAGCAGTTTAGGACAGGGAGGAATGTACCAAGAGACCCAGTACTTC. The variable domain in full, with the rest retrieved from reference TRBV28 and TRBJ2-5, is DVKVTQSSRYLVKRTGEKVFLECVQDMDHENMFWYRQDPGLGLRLIYFSYDVKMKEKGDIPEGYSVSREKKERFSLILESASTNQTSMYLCASSLGQGGMYQETQYFGPGTRLLVL.

The chain is built from TRBV7-6 and TRBJ2-5, with a weak D call TRBD2 (5 bases). This CDR3 spans 14 amino acids. Trimming stripped 4 bases from V and 2 bases from J, with 11 bases between. Germline loops: CDR1 SGHVS, CDR2 FNYEAQ. In nucleotides, the CDR3 is TGTGCCAGCAGCTACTCCGAGGGACAAGAGACCCAGTACTTC. Translated, it gives CASSYSEGQETQYF.

This clone came up once. The chain uses TRBV28 and TRBJ2-7; D call uncertain. Germline V gene sequence: CDR1 MDHEN, CDR2 SYDVKM. This CDR3 region has 15 residues. V lost 6 bases to trimming and J lost 0 bases, with 15 bases between them. CDR3 DNA sequence: TGTGCCAGCAGCCCTCTTCTATCACCCTCCTACGAGCAGTACTTC. Its protein product is CASSPLLSPSYEQYF.

The genes are TRBV25-1 and TRBJ2-3, with 8 bases aligning to TRBD2. CDR3 size: 15 residues. After removal of 7 bases from V and 4 bases from J, the junction contained 10 bases not matched to a gene. Germline V gene lookup returns CDR1 MGHDK and CDR2 SYGVNS. In DNA, the CDR3 is TGTGCCAGCAACTTGGAAGCGGGAGACGCAGATACGCAGTATTTT. Its protein product is CASNLEAGDADTQYF.

The chain couples TRBV27 to TRBJ2-1, with 11 bases that match TRBD2. With V trimmed by 5 bases and J by 0 bases, 3 bases remained unmatched. CDR1 MNHEY and CDR2 SMNVEV come from the germline V gene (reference sequence). This CDR3 is built from 16 residues. The CDR3 loop reads CASSLSGGASYNEQFF. The CDR3 DNA sequence: TGTGCCAGCAGTCTTAGCGGGGGGGCCTCCTACAATGAGCAGTTCTTC.

V and J are TRBV29-1 and TRBJ2-1; 9 bases line up with TRBD1. Germline values: CDR1 SQVTM, CDR2 ANQGSEA. The CDR3 is 16 residues long. Unmatched junction bases numbered 11, after V lost 2 bases and J lost 6 bases. The chain's CDR3 is CSVEWYWTGESNEQFF. The CDR3 DNA reads TGCAGCGTTGAATGGTATTGGACAGGGGAGTCCAATGAGCAGTTCTTC.